Each of the 24 T cell receptor beta chains below was sequenced from the same sample in a study of blood T cell repertoires in COVID-19. TCRdb's copy holds only in-frame clones and misses some; the assay was immunoSEQ multiplex PCR. The sample yields roughly 35,000 clones, approximately 89% seen once. Sequencing was performed on peripheral blood. These receptors originate from a human donor in a cohort sampled during active COVID-19.

The J gene is TRBJ1-5, the V gene TRBV19; the match to TRBD1 covers 9 bases. Germline CDR1 and CDR2: LNHDA and SQIVND (reference sequence). The CDR3 spans 15 residues. The trim removed 4 bases at V and 6 bases at J, leaving 7 bases unmatched. CDR3 loop: CASSKLDRGVQPQHF. CDR3 nucleotides: TGTGCCAGTAGTAAACTCGACAGGGGGGTTCAGCCCCAGCATTTT.

The chain has TRBV3-1 (or the pseudogene TRBV3-2) and TRBJ1-4; 8 bases line up with TRBD1. This CDR3 region has 14 residues. V was clipped by 6 bases and J by 2 bases; unmatched bases: 2. Germline assignment: CDR1 LGHDT and CDR2 YNNKEL (reference sequence). The CDR3 coding sequence is TGTGCCAGCAGACCAGGGGGCACTAATGAAAAACTGTTTTTT. Translating gives CASRPGGTNEKLFF.

The genes are TRBV25-1 and TRBJ1-2; D possibly corresponds to TRBD1 (5 bases). The CDR3 length is 13 residues. Per the germline V gene, CDR1 is MGHDK and CDR2 is SYGVNS. With 6 bases removed from V and 6 bases from J, the gap between germline ends came to 14 bases. The CDR3, as DNA: TGTGCCAGCAGCGTTCAGGGTCAGAATGGCTACACCTTC. This translates into CASSVQGQNGYTF.

The chain recombines TRBV5-4 with TRBJ1-2; the match to TRBD1 covers 11 bases. The junction had 6 bases not matched to a gene; V was cut back by 4 bases and J by 7 bases. CDR1 and CDR2 from the germline V gene are SGHNT and YYREEE (reference sequence). CDR3 length: 14 residues. The CDR3 sequence is CASSGTGTGGGYTF. CDR3 DNA: TGTGCCAGCAGCGGAACCGGGACAGGGGGTGGCTACACCTTC.

This chain joins TRBV9 and TRBJ1-2; D is ambiguous. CDR1 is SGDLS, CDR2 YYNGEE, per germline. Between the trimmed V and J ends, which lost 3 bases and 5 bases, there was a span of 11 bases. The CDR3 has 13 residues. CDR3 in amino acids: CASSGDGGYGYTF. DNA for the CDR3: TGTGCCAGCAGCGGTGACGGAGGTTATGGCTACACCTTC.

The chain links TRBV15 to TRBJ1-1; 8 bases map to TRBD1. The CDR3 extends over 14 amino acids. Germline values: CDR1 LNHNV, CDR2 YYDKDF (reference sequence). With 1 base clipped from V and 4 bases from J, the junction kept 2 bases outside the gene matches. The CDR3 sequence is CATSRVTGGTEAFF. The CDR3 DNA reads as TGTGCCACCAGCAGAGTTACAGGGGGCACTGAAGCTTTCTTT.

The gene calls are TRBV3-1 (or the pseudogene TRBV3-2) and TRBJ2-5; D may be TRBD2 (5 bases). V gave up 1 base and J gave up 3 bases, with 15 bases separating them. CDR3 length: 16 residues. Germline V gene data show CDR1 as LGHDT and CDR2 as YNNKEL (reference sequence). CDR3 nucleotides: TGTGCCAGCAGCCAAGTATTGGGGAGCGGTAAAGAGACCCAGTACTTC. This codes for CASSQVLGSGKETQYF.

The chain carries TRBV7-9 and TRBJ2-1, with a possible D match to TRBD2 (5 bases). V dropped 5 bases and J dropped 6 bases, with 14 bases sitting between them. The length of the CDR3 is 14 residues. Germline V gene sequence: CDR1 SEHNR, CDR2 FQNEAQ (reference sequence). CDR3 DNA: TGTGCCAGCAGCGTACTAGACAACATCAATGAGCAGTTCTTC. Protein product: CASSVLDNINEQFF.

CDR3 protein: CAISESGQGRANYGYTF. The DNA for the CDR3 is TGTGCCATCAGTGAGTCAGGACAGGGCCGAGCTAACTATGGCTACACCTTC. V usage is TRBV10-3 and J usage is TRBJ1-2; the match to TRBD1 covers 8 bases. The CDR3 has 17 amino acids. Germline assignment: CDR1 ENHRY and CDR2 SYGVKD. The V and J ends lost 0 bases and 0 bases, in that order; junction bases with no gene match: 6.

This rearrangement joins TRBV24-1 to TRBJ2-2; D not resolved. Trimming left V 5 bases short and J 7 bases short, with 7 bases between. Germline V lookup: CDR1 KGHDR, CDR2 SFDVKD. The CDR3 runs to 12 residues. CDR3 sequence: CATSALSGELFF. The CDR3 bases are TGTGCCACCAGTGCCCTCAGCGGGGAGCTGTTTTTT.

This clone has only a few counts. The chain recombines TRBV7-9 with TRBJ2-5, with 8 positions matching TRBD1. Trimming took 2 bases from V and 4 from J; bases not matched to a gene: 3. The CDR3 is 14 amino acids. Germline lookup yields CDR1 SEHNR and CDR2 FQNEAQ (reference sequence). CDR3 nucleotide sequence: TGTGCCAGCAGCTTACAGGGGGCTGGAGAGACCCAGTACTTC. It yields the protein CASSLQGAGETQYF.

The V gene is TRBV28, the J gene TRBJ2-1; tentative D call: TRBD2 (6 bases). Trimming cost V 5 bases and J 0 bases, with 14 bases left between them. The CDR3 has 16 residues. Looked up from germline, CDR1 is MDHEN and CDR2 is SYDVKM. The CDR3 coding sequence is TGTGCCAGCAGTCCGCCCTCGGGGGACTCCTACAATGAGCAGTTCTTC. This translates into CASSPPSGDSYNEQFF.

Concerning this clone: Relative to the germline gene, one junction end is altered; a read error may explain this. This chain connects TRBV6-5 to TRBJ1-1, with D possibly matching TRBD1 (5 bases). Germline CDR1 reads MNHEY; CDR2 reads SVGAGI. This CDR3 has 15 residues. For the CDR3, the DNA is TGTGCCAGCATGGACCCAACGGGGGTGAAGACTGAAGCTTTCTTT. This translates into CASMDPTGVKTEAFF.

The CDR3 sequence is CASSEGAARSSYNSPLHF. In DNA, the CDR3 is TGTGCCAGCAGCGAAGGGGCAGCCAGGAGCTCCTATAATTCACCCCTCCACTTT. The V call is TRBV9, the J call TRBJ1-6, with D tentatively TRBD1 (5 bases). Germline V lookup: CDR1 SGDLS, CDR2 YYNGEE. The CDR3 spans 18 residues. The V end lost 3 bases, the J end lost 0 bases, and 16 bases lay between the germline ends.

The chain recombines TRBV12-3 or TRBV12-4 with TRBJ2-7, with a tentative D call TRBD1 (6 bases). This CDR3 has 12 residues. Trimming cost V 3 bases and J 4 bases, with 7 bases left between them. The chain's CDR3 is CASSFGQYEQYF. DNA of the CDR3: TGTGCCAGCAGTTTCGGACAGTACGAGCAGTACTTC.

This chain uses TRBV24-1 with TRBJ2-7; weak D call: TRBD2 (6 bases). The CDR3 covers 15 residues. V lost 7 bases to trimming and J lost 0 bases, with 15 bases between them. Germline V lookup: CDR1 KGHDR, CDR2 SFDVKD. The CDR3 nucleotides are TGTGCCACCAGCCTTGGGGCTAGCGACTCCTACGAGCAGTACTTC. It specifies CATSLGASDSYEQYF.

The V gene is TRBV12-3 or TRBV12-4, the J gene TRBJ1-5, with 8 bases aligning to TRBD1. The trim removed 9 bases at V and 2 bases at J, leaving 3 bases unmatched. The CDR3 runs to 13 residues. The CDR3 is CASKTGGNQPQHF. DNA for the CDR3: TGTGCCAGTAAGACAGGGGGCAATCAGCCCCAGCATTTT.

The rearrangement uses TRBV27 and TRBJ1-6; D might be TRBD1 (6 bases). V was clipped by 5 bases and J by 4 bases, with 9 bases between them. CDR1 is MNHEY, CDR2 SMNVEV, per germline (reference sequence). The CDR3 has 14 amino acids. CDR3 region: CASSRQAYNSPLHF. The CDR3 bases are TGTGCCAGCAGTCGACAGGCATATAATTCACCCCTCCACTTT.

This chain connects TRBV19 to TRBJ1-1; 7 positions agree with TRBD1. The length of the CDR3 is 13 residues. Losses at the gene ends were 8 bases for V and 5 bases for J; bases not matched to a gene: 8. Germline CDR1 reads LNHDA; CDR2 reads SQIVND (reference sequence). The CDR3: CASVDRAGTEAFF. The CDR3 DNA follows: TGTGCCAGTGTAGACAGGGCGGGAACTGAAGCTTTCTTT.

This clone is a singleton in its sample. This chain joins TRBV4-1 and TRBJ2-3, with D possibly matching TRBD2 (6 bases). Germline CDR1 and CDR2: MGHRA and YSYEKL. The germline V and J ends were trimmed by 0 bases and 5 bases, with 15 bases remaining between them. The length of the CDR3 is 16 residues. Here the CDR3 DNA reads TGCGCCAGCAGCCAAGAGAAATCCGGGGGAGTAGATACGCAGTATTTT. Protein product: CASSQEKSGGVDTQYF.

This chain joins TRBV5-1 and TRBJ2-7; 8 nucleotides match TRBD2. With 1 base clipped from V and 7 bases from J, the junction kept 10 bases outside the gene matches. The CDR3 loop spans 15 amino acids. Germline V gives CDR1 SGHRS, CDR2 YFSETQ. The CDR3 protein is CASSLIGTSGREQYF. The CDR3 region has the DNA TGCGCCAGCAGCTTGATCGGCACTAGCGGACGGGAGCAGTACTTC. The full variable domain, rest sourced from reference TRBV5-1 and TRBJ2-7, is KAGVTQTPRYLIKTRGQQVTLSCSPISGHRSVSWYQQTPGQGLQFLFEYFSETQRNKGNFPGRFSGRQFSNSRSEMNVSTLELGDSALYLCASSLIGTSGREQYFGPGTRLTVT.

The CDR3 loop reads CATSKEAAGANVLTF. CDR3 DNA: TGTGCCACCAGCAAGGAGGCGGCTGGGGCCAACGTCCTGACTTTC. The genes are TRBV15 and TRBJ2-6; D is perhaps TRBD2 (5 bases). The CDR3 extends over 15 amino acids. Trimming took 4 bases from V and 2 from J, leaving 9 bases between them. Germline values: CDR1 LNHNV, CDR2 YYDKDF (reference sequence).

V and J are TRBV5-6 and TRBJ2-7; the D gene is possibly TRBD2 (7 bases). V was shortened by 5 bases and J by 3 bases, with 12 bases between the two germline ends. The CDR3 consists of 13 residues. Germline CDR1 and CDR2: SGHDT and YYEEEE. For the CDR3, the DNA is TGTGCCAGCAGAACAGGGAGGGGCTACGAGCAGTACTTC. Translating it yields CASRTGRGYEQYF.

V and J are TRBV7-6 and TRBJ1-1; D may be TRBD1 (5 bases). Germline lookup yields CDR1 SGHVS and CDR2 FNYEAQ. The CDR3 has 15 residues. The V end was cut by 4 bases, the J end by 1 base, with 13 bases between. This chain's CDR3 is CASSSGSRANTEAFF. CDR3 bases: TGTGCCAGCAGCTCCGGGAGCAGGGCGAACACTGAAGCTTTCTTT.